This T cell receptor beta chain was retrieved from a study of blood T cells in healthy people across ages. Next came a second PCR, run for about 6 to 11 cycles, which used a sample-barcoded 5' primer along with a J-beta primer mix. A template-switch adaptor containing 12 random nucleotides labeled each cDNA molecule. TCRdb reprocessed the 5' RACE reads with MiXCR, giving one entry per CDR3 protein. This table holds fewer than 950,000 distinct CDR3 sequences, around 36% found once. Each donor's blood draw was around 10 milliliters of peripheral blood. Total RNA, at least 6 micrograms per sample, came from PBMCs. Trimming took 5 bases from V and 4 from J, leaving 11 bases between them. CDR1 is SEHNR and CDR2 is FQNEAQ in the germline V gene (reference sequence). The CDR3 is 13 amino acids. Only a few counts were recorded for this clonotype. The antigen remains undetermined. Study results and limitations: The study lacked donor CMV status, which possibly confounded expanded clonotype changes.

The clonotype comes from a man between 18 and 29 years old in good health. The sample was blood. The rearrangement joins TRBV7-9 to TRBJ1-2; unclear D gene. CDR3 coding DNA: TGTGCCAGCAGCGAGGGAAGAATCTATGGCTACACCTTC. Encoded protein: CASSEGRIYGYTF.